This T cell receptor beta chain is drawn from a study of blood T cell repertoires in COVID-19. Background on the study: Italy, Spain and the United States were the sources of the convalescent and acute COVID-19 samples.

CDR1 and CDR2 from the germline V gene are MNHEY and SVGAGI. Trimming shortened V by 0 bases and J by 4 bases, and 13 bases separated the two germline ends. CDR3 size: 16 residues. Profiled with immunoSEQ multiplex PCR; TCRdb holds only in-frame clones, not every one. The table lists about 200,000 clones, roughly nine tenths of them singletons. This clone was observed a single time. Participant reports of clinical history set cohort assignment. Recovered Cohort 3 donors showed two negative PCRs, clearance, or symptom resolution. The chain joins TRBV6-5 to TRBJ1-3; a weak D match, TRBD1 (6 bases). Sequencing was performed on PBMCs or T cells enriched from blood (not recorded which). The origin of this receptor is a young woman who had recovered from COVID-19. The CDR3 DNA reads TGTGCCAGCAGTTACTCGAGAAGAGGGGGAGGAAACACCATATATTTT. This encodes CASSYSRRGGGNTIYF.